The 7 T cell receptor beta chains below were found in one sample sequenced in a study of blood T cell repertoires in COVID-19. Clones were read by immunoSEQ multiplex PCR, and TCRdb kept only the in-frame ones, dropping some. This table holds 250,000 to 300,000 clones, about 85% found once. Sequencing input: PBMCs or T cells enriched from blood (not recorded which). These receptor sequences come from a woman aged 50 to 65 who had been exposed to COVID-19.

The chain joins TRBV9 to TRBJ2-2; D gene ambiguous. The germline CDR1 and CDR2 sequences are SGDLS and YYNGEE. The V gene lost 0 bases and the J gene lost 6 bases, with 6 bases spanning the gap. The CDR3 runs to 13 residues. The CDR3 sequence is CASSVDPSGELFF. The CDR3 nucleotides read TGTGCCAGCAGCGTAGATCCGTCCGGGGAGCTGTTTTTT.

The rearrangement links TRBV19 to TRBJ1-1; unclear D gene. Germline V gene lookup returns CDR1 LNHDA and CDR2 SQIVND (reference sequence). This CDR3 contains 13 residues. Trimming left V 6 bases short and J 6 bases short, with 14 bases between. The CDR3 loop is CASRQTRESEAFF. Here the CDR3 DNA reads TGTGCCAGTAGACAGACACGGGAATCTGAAGCTTTCTTT.

The CDR3 sequence: CASSLGQGDNSPLHF. DNA for the CDR3: TGTGCCAGCAGTTTAGGACAGGGGGACAATTCACCCCTCCACTTT. This chain connects TRBV2 to TRBJ1-6; 10 nucleotides match TRBD1. The V gene end was trimmed by 5 bases and the J gene end by 7 bases; junction bases not matched to a gene: 5. There are 15 residues in the CDR3. The germline CDR1 and CDR2 sequences are SNHLY and FYNNEI.

This clone came up once. The V gene is TRBV29-1, the J gene TRBJ2-5; weak D call: TRBD2 (7 bases). Between the trimmed V and J ends, which lost 0 bases and 7 bases, there was a span of 15 bases. CDR3 length: 14 amino acids. CDR1 and CDR2 (germline): SQVTM, ANQGSEA. Written as DNA, the CDR3 is TGCAGCGTTGAAGATTTCGGGGGGCTGGCGACCCAGTACTTC. Translated, it gives CSVEDFGGLATQYF.

The chain has TRBV6-1 and TRBJ1-1; D remains unclear. V was pared by 1 base and J by 10 bases, with 13 bases between. CDR3 length equals 13 residues. CDR1 is MNHNS and CDR2 is SASEGT in the germline V gene. The DNA for the CDR3 is TGTGCCAGCAGTGAAGTGGGTGGCGGTGGAGCTTTCTTT. It yields the protein CASSEVGGGGAFF.

This clone was detected once. The genes are TRBV29-1 and TRBJ1-2; 8 positions agree with TRBD1. This CDR3 spans 16 amino acids. Germline loops: CDR1 SQVTM, CDR2 ANQGSEA. V lost 5 bases and J lost 0; bases outside the gene matches: 11. In DNA form, the CDR3 reads TGCAGCGTTCTCGGACAGGGCACCCGAGCTAACTATGGCTACACCTTC. Protein: CSVLGQGTRANYGYTF.

The CDR3 nucleotides read TGTGCAAGTCGCTTAGTTCTGCCGGGGGGCACAGATACGCAGTATTTT. Its protein is CASRLVLPGGTDTQYF. The genes are TRBV12-2 and TRBJ2-3; the listed D gene, TRBD2, was not tested against the DNA. TRBV12-2 is assigned pseudogene status. The CDR3 runs 16 residues.